The subject of this entry is one TCR beta chain. Per the original methods: By means of reference gene primer amplification, nucleated cell counts were estimated. TCRdb keeps only in-frame clones here, not all; method: immunoSEQ multiplex PCR. V, J and clone size derive from that table, while D and trimming were established from the DNA sequence. The sample has some 96,000 clones, roughly 86% seen once. The sample originates from a study of blood T cell repertoires in COVID-19. Overall study: Samples taken during acute and convalescent COVID-19 were collected in the United States, Italy and Spain. T cells, B-cell-depleted T cells, or PBMCs supplied cDNA or gDNA.

Per the germline V gene, CDR1 is SNHLY and CDR2 is FYNNEI. The CDR3 spans 13 residues. V lost 5 bases, J lost 1 base, and 5 bases lay in between. The sequence was obtained from a man in his forties or fifties with acute or convalescent COVID-19. The gene calls are TRBV2 and TRBJ2-2; perhaps TRBD2 as D (5 bases). The sample taken for sequencing was peripheral blood. CDR3 region: CASSSGNTGELFF. The DNA for the CDR3 is TGTGCCAGCAGTAGCGGGAACACCGGGGAGCTGTTTTTT.